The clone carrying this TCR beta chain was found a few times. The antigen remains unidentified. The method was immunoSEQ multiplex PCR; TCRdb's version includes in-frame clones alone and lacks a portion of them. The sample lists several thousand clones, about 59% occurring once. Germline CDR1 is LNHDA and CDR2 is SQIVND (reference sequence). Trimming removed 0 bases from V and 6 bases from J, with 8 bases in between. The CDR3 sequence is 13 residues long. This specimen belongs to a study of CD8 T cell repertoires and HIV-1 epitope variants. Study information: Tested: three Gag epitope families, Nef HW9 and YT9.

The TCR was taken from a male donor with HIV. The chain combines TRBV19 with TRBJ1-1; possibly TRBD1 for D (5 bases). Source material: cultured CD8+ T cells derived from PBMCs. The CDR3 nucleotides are TGTGCCAGTAGTATAGACCGGACACCTGAAGCTTTCTTT. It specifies CASSIDRTPEAFF.